This T cell receptor beta chain comes out of a study of blood T cell repertoires in COVID-19. Study-level background: The samples span acute and convalescent COVID-19 from the United States, Italy and Spain.

The V gene lost 7 bases and the J gene lost 5 bases, with 20 bases spanning the gap. The germline CDR1 and CDR2 sequences are MDHEN and SYDVKM. CDR3 length: 15 amino acids. Clones were sequenced by immunoSEQ multiplex PCR, and TCRdb holds only the in-frame ones, with some missing. Of roughly 90,000 clones in the sample, about nine tenths were seen once. The receptor's source is a man in his fifties with acute or convalescent COVID-19. This chain uses TRBV28 with TRBJ1-1, with D perhaps matching TRBD1 (5 bases). The specimen sequenced was peripheral blood. Here the CDR3 reads CASTPTLRGWTEAFF. CDR3 nucleotides: TGTGCCAGCACCCCTACGTTAAGGGGCTGGACTGAAGCTTTCTTT.